Sequencing of this T cell receptor (beta chain) was carried out in a study of T cell responses to AZD1222 COVID-19 vaccine (dated by TCRdb to the early 2020s). Study-level background: A total of 233 trial participants underwent TCR sequencing, of whom roughly 210 received two doses of AZD1222 and about 26 received two doses of the MenACWY control vaccine. Trial participants were enrolled by age into 18-55, 56-69 and 70-plus year subgroups, with about 150, 28 and 57 TCR-sequenced participants respectively. General study outcomes and caveats: The 56-69-year group was small, and its depth increase did not reach significance, likely because of low power. Only 5 to 7 AZD1222 recipients were SARS-CoV-2 seropositive at baseline, limiting conclusions about previously exposed vaccinees. The whole spike protein was spanned by vaccine-associated CD4 TCRs, and dominant responses were seen in regions 160-218 and 743-854. Spike-specific TCR breadth and depth rose significantly after two AZD1222 doses compared with day 0 and with MenACWY recipients. Reportedly, close to half of the unique spike-specific TCRs recognized epitopes lying outside the regions that are mutated in the B.1.351 and B.1.1.7 variants. No day 14 peak-response samples were available, so repertoires were characterized only after the peak T cell response. Most participants were white British and females outnumbered males, and the authors suggested that clonal diversity may have been underestimated.

The CDR3 regions of human TCRbeta chains were analyzed by immunosequencing. The paper's processing steps were these. TCRs in the repertoires were compared against a reference library of SARS-CoV-2-specific TCRs that had been generated with the MIRA antigen-specificity platform. Breadth was defined as the fraction of unique TCRs that were SARS-CoV-2-associated, and depth was defined as the fraction of total T cells that were SARS-CoV-2-associated. Using the MIRA data, each spike-specific TCR was assigned both to the spike region to which the TCR was reactive and to a CD4 or CD8 class. Log10-transformed breadth and depth values were compared by one-way ANOVA with Sidak's multiple comparisons tests. The source is immuneACCESS, and TCRdb retained only in-frame sequences with V and J called. Part of the clones is not carried over; for the studies checked, unresolved V genes explain less than half of this, and the remainder is unexplained. The DNA was the basis for D and trimming; V, J and clone size are from that table. The sample records 200,000 to 250,000 clones, about 93% of which are singletons. The ten largest clones capture around 1% of the sample.

Concerning this clone itself: The antigen it binds to is not known. Base quality data are lacking; no much larger clone is found one base away.

In light of the paper, this sample's time point label describes: baseline before first vaccination. The treatment or condition label, as the study defines it: meningococcal conjugate vaccine given as trial control. The vaccinee samples were drawn from two UK trials, COV001 and COV002, one of which was a single-blind randomized controlled phase 2/3 trial testing AZD1222 (ChAdOx1 nCoV-19) in healthy adults. For TCRbeta chain sequencing, PBMC samples were collected from trial participants at day 0 and at day 28 after the second dose. The germline V gene sets CDR1 to SGHTA and CDR2 to FQGTGA. CDR3 length: 16 amino acids, cysteine to phenylalanine. The only DNA kept is the CDR3, 48 bases in frame from the first base. V is cut by 1 base and J by 1 base, and the space between the germline ends is 12 bases.

Here the sequenced sample was peripheral blood, taken on day 0 of MenACWY control vaccination. The receptor's source is an adult in good health. In this chain, TRBV7-3 is recombined with TRBJ2-3, with TRBD2 tentatively as D gene (7 bases match). The CDR3 loop reads CASSLNGGAGTDTQYF. The DNA is TGTGCCAGCAGCTTAAATGGGGGGGCAGGCACAGATACGCAGTATTTT.